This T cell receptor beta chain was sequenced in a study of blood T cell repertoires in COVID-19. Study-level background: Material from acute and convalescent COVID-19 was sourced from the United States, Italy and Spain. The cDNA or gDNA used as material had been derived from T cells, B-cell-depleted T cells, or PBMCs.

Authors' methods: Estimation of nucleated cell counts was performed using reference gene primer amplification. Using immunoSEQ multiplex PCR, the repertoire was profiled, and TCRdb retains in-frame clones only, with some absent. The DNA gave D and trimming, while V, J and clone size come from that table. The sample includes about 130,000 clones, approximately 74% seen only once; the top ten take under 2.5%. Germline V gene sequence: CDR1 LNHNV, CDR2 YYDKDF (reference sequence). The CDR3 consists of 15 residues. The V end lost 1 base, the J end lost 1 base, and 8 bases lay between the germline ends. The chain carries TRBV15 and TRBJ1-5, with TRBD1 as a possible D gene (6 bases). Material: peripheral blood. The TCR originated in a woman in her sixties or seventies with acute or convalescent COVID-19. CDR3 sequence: CATSRGQVSNQPQHF. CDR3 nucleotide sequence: TGTGCCACCAGCAGAGGACAGGTCAGCAATCAGCCCCAGCATTTT.